A single sample is the source of the 21 T cell receptor beta chains below, sequenced in a study of cytomegalovirus exposure and HLA in healthy donors (dated 2017 in TCRdb). Libraries were constructed by the immunoSEQ multiplex PCR assay. For the multiplex PCR, a mixture combining 60 forward primers for TCR Vbeta segments and 13 reverse primers for TCR Jbeta segments was used. TCRdb re-hosts the immuneACCESS table, in-frame sequences only. Its copies lack some clones; in the studies checked, an unresolved V gene accounts for under half of them, and the cause for the rest is not known. Counted in this sample were 100,000 to 150,000 clones; around 78% of them appeared once. The ten biggest clones cover about 1.8% of the sample. The sequenced sample was PBMCs. These receptors all stem from a woman aged 50 to 60 in good health and CMV-seronegative.

The rearrangement links TRBV7-3 to TRBJ2-2, with TRBD2 matching 7 bases. The germline V gene encodes CDR1 SGHTA and CDR2 FQGTGA. With 5 bases clipped from V and 4 bases from J, the junction kept 10 bases outside the gene matches. The length of the CDR3 is 16 residues. The CDR3 spells CASSPALGRTTGELFF. CDR3 DNA: TGTGCCAGCAGCCCGGCGCTCGGGAGGACCACCGGGGAGCTGTTTTTT.

The chain carries TRBV5-1 and TRBJ1-1; 8 bases are shared with TRBD1. This CDR3 has 18 residues. Unmatched junction bases numbered 14, after V lost 0 bases and J lost 4 bases. Germline V gene sequence: CDR1 SGHRS, CDR2 YFSETQ. This chain's CDR3 is CASSLEGDRGSTATEAFF. The CDR3, as DNA: TGCGCCAGCAGCTTGGAAGGAGACAGGGGATCTACGGCCACTGAAGCTTTCTTT.

The chain carries TRBV20-1 and TRBJ2-7, with a possible D match to TRBD2 (6 bases). Trimming shortened V by 6 bases and J by 5 bases, and 11 bases separated the two germline ends. CDR3 length: 11 residues. CDR1 is DFQATT, CDR2 SNEGSKA, per germline (reference sequence). The CDR3 region has the DNA TGCAGTGCCCCGTGGGGGGACGAGCAGTACGTC. It is translated as CSAPWGDEQYV.

The chain joins TRBV7-9 to TRBJ2-7, with 8 bases identical to TRBD1. This CDR3 has 13 amino acids. Losses at the gene ends were 1 base for V and 6 bases for J; bases not matched to a gene: 2. Germline CDR1 and CDR2: SEHNR and FQNEAQ (reference sequence). In DNA, the CDR3 is TGTGCCAGCAGCTTAGGGACAGGGCTCGAGCAGTACGTC. It translates to CASSLGTGLEQYV.

CDR3 in amino acids: CASSASGRKSDTQYF. In DNA, the CDR3 is TGTGCCAGCAGCGCTAGCGGGAGGAAGTCTGATACGCAGTATTTT. The J gene is TRBJ2-3, the V gene TRBV2; 11 bases line up with TRBD2. The CDR3 runs 15 residues. The germline V gene has CDR1 SNHLY and CDR2 FYNNEI. Trimming took 6 bases from V and 6 from J; bases not matched to a gene: 8.

In this sample, this clone turned up once. The chain recombines TRBV5-1 with TRBJ1-2; 7 bases are a match to TRBD1. Per the germline V gene, CDR1 is SGHRS and CDR2 is YFSETQ. Unmatched junction bases numbered 8, after V lost 4 bases and J lost 8 bases. This CDR3 is 13 amino acids long. Here the CDR3 reads CASSLRQGVGYTF. The CDR3, as DNA: TGCGCCAGCAGCCTAAGACAGGGTGTGGGCTACACCTTC.

The chain recombines TRBV27 with TRBJ1-2; D is unclear. The germline gives CDR1 MNHEY, CDR2 SMNVEV (reference sequence). V lost 3 bases and J lost 4, with 12 bases in between. CDR3 length equals 14 residues. CDR3 residues: CASSFASGVYGYTF. DNA of the CDR3: TGTGCCAGCAGTTTCGCGAGCGGAGTCTATGGCTACACCTTC.

The gene calls are TRBV30 and TRBJ1-5; maybe TRBD1 (5 bases). Trimming cost V 1 base and J 0 bases, with 10 bases left between them. The CDR3 has 15 residues. Germline-derived CDR1 and CDR2 are GTSNPN and SVGIG (reference sequence). CDR3 region: CAWSAGFNSNQPQHF. The CDR3, as DNA: TGTGCCTGGAGTGCAGGGTTCAATAGCAATCAGCCCCAGCATTTT. The whole variable domain, remainder taken from reference TRBV30 and TRBJ1-5, is SQTIHQWPATLVQPVGSPLSLECTVEGTSNPNLYWYRQAAGRGLQLLFYSVGIGQISSEVPQNLSASRPQDRQFILSSKKLLLSDSGFYLCAWSAGFNSNQPQHFGDGTRLSIL.

The rearrangement uses TRBV28 and TRBJ2-1; 13 positions agree with TRBD2. The CDR3 is 17 amino acids. In germline, CDR1 is MDHEN, CDR2 SYDVKM. Trimming took 6 bases from V and 5 from J; bases not matched to a gene: 10. The DNA of the CDR3 is TGTGCCAGCAGGGTCCCGGGACTAGCGGGATGGGACAATGAGCAGTTCTTC. This encodes CASRVPGLAGWDNEQFF.

V gene TRBV5-6 combines with J gene TRBJ1-4, with 8 bases that match TRBD1. Germline V gives CDR1 SGHDT, CDR2 YYEEEE. The CDR3 runs 16 residues. J gave up 2 bases and V 5 bases, and 8 bases lay outside the gene matches. In DNA, the CDR3 is TGTGCCAGCAGTGGCGGGTGGGACAGGACTAATGAAAAACTGTTTTTT. Protein: CASSGGWDRTNEKLFF.

The J gene is TRBJ2-7, the V gene TRBV6-5; 7 bases line up with TRBD1. V trimming: 6 bases; J trimming: 2 bases; junction bases outside the gene matches: 4. Germline V lookup: CDR1 MNHEY, CDR2 SVGAGI. This CDR3 has 13 amino acids. Here the CDR3 reads CASSRGQAYEQYV. CDR3 DNA sequence: TGTGCCAGCAGCCGCGGACAGGCCTACGAGCAGTACGTC.

This clone was recorded once. This chain connects TRBV30 to TRBJ2-7; 9 nucleotides agree with TRBD2. The CDR3 contains 13 residues. Trimming removed 4 bases from V and 0 bases from J; junction bases left unmatched: 1. From germline, CDR1 is GTSNPN and CDR2 SVGIG (reference sequence). The CDR3 DNA sequence: TGTGCCTGGACTAGCGGGAACTCCTACGAGCAGTACTTC. This encodes CAWTSGNSYEQYF.

This sequence joins TRBV20-1 and TRBJ1-2; no firm D call. The germline CDR1 and CDR2 sequences are DFQATT and SNEGSKA (reference sequence). The V and J ends lost 0 bases and 8 bases respectively, with 7 bases between them. This CDR3 spans 11 amino acids. CDR3 in amino acids: CSAREPGGYTF. The CDR3 coding sequence is TGCAGTGCTAGAGAGCCGGGGGGCTACACCTTC.

This chain connects TRBV4-2 to TRBJ1-4; D remains ambiguous. The CDR3 length is 15 residues. The germline V gene has CDR1 LGHNA and CDR2 YNFKEQ. Trimming took off 6 bases at V and 3 bases at J, with 14 bases between the two ends. CDR3 sequence reads: CASRSAAPSNEKLFF. The CDR3 DNA sequence: TGTGCCAGCAGAAGCGCGGCCCCATCTAATGAAAAACTGTTTTTT.

This chain joins TRBV5-1 and TRBJ2-5, with D maybe TRBD1 (7 bases). Germline V gives CDR1 SGHRS, CDR2 YFSETQ. Trimming stripped 0 bases from V and 1 base from J, with 19 bases between. The CDR3 has 18 amino acids. CDR3: CASSLATGFRGAQETQYF. The CDR3 DNA sequence: TGCGCCAGCAGCTTGGCCACCGGATTCAGGGGGGCCCAAGAGACCCAGTACTTC.

The chain carries TRBV6-1 and TRBJ2-7, with 8 nucleotides matching TRBD2. The CDR3 has 13 amino acids. Germline V gene sequence: CDR1 MNHNS, CDR2 SASEGT. With V trimmed by 4 bases and J by 7 bases, 6 bases remained unmatched. The CDR3 DNA reads as TGTGCCAGCAGTGTAAACGGGGGGGGAGAGCAGTACTTC. It translates to CASSVNGGGEQYF.

This chain links TRBV18 with TRBJ2-1; possibly TRBD2 for D (7 bases). Germline lookup yields CDR1 KGHSH and CDR2 LQKENI. V shed 3 bases and J shed 0 bases, with 15 bases lying between them. This CDR3 contains 17 residues. In nucleotides, the CDR3 is TGTGCCAGCTCACCGAGGGGGGGTCGGAGCTCCTACAATGAGCAGTTCTTC. This codes for CASSPRGGRSSYNEQFF. Combining the CDR3 with reference TRBV18 and TRBJ2-1 gives the whole variable domain NAGVMQNPRHLVRRRGQEARLRCSPMKGHSHVYWYRQLPEEGLKFMVYLQKENIIDESGMPKERFSAEFPKEGPSILRIQQVVRGDSAAYFCASSPRGGRSSYNEQFFGPGTRLTVL.

The rearrangement uses TRBV6-1 and TRBJ2-3; TRBD1 agrees at 9 bases. Germline trimming cut 5 bases from V and 5 bases from J; bases unmatched to any gene: 5. The germline gives CDR1 MNHNS, CDR2 SASEGT. The CDR3 consists of 14 residues. The CDR3 DNA is TGTGCCAGCAGTCGAACAGGGGGCGAAGATACGCAGTATTTT. Translating gives CASSRTGGEDTQYF.

This clone was observed a single time. The chain is built from TRBV29-1 and TRBJ2-6; the D gene is possibly TRBD2 (6 bases). The germline V and J ends were trimmed by 4 bases and 4 bases, with 14 bases remaining between them. This CDR3 comprises 15 residues. CDR1 SQVTM and CDR2 ANQGSEA come from the germline V gene. The CDR3 reads CSVAAGGRGANVLTF. The CDR3 DNA follows: TGCAGCGTTGCAGCGGGCGGGCGGGGGGCCAACGTCCTGACTTTC. Full variable domain (rest looked up from reference TRBV29-1 and TRBJ2-6): SAVISQKPSRDICQRGTSLTIQCQVDSQVTMMFWYRQQPGQSLTLIATANQGSEATYESGFVIDKFPISRPNLTFSTLTVSNMSPEDSSIYLCSVAAGGRGANVLTFGAGSRLTVL.

The chain joins TRBV10-3 to TRBJ1-2; D is perhaps TRBD1 (5 bases). The germline V and J ends were trimmed by 0 bases and 2 bases, with 7 bases remaining between them. The CDR3 spans 14 residues. Germline V gives CDR1 ENHRY, CDR2 SYGVKD. In nucleotides, the CDR3 is TGTGCCATCAGTGAGTCCAGGGTGAACTATGGCTACACCTTC. Amino acid sequence: CAISESRVNYGYTF.

V is TRBV4-3 and J is TRBJ2-5; D is ambiguous. Germline V gives CDR1 LGHNA, CDR2 YSLEER. V was pared by 1 base and J by 5 bases, with 8 bases between. This CDR3 has 13 residues. Written as DNA, the CDR3 is TGCGCCAGCAGCCAAGGTCCCGGGGAGACCCAGTACTTC. This codes for CASSQGPGETQYF.